Shown below are 26 T cell receptor beta chains from a single sample sequenced in a study of shared clonotypes between healthy human individuals. The table came from immunoSEQ multiplex PCR; TCRdb's copy has only in-frame clones and leaves some out. The sample has 640,000 or so clones; around 72% are singletons. The sequencing sample was made of memory CD4+ T cells sorted from blood. Indicated subset: CD45RA-negative fraction. Source of these receptors: a woman in her twenties or thirties in good health.

This clone was detected a few times. This rearrangement joins TRBV7-3 to TRBJ2-2; no definite D call. Trimming shortened V by 1 base and J by 2 bases, and 8 bases separated the two germline ends. Germline V gene lookup returns CDR1 SGHTA and CDR2 FQGTGA. This CDR3 region has 15 residues. This chain's CDR3 is CASSLNGLNTGELFF. The CDR3, as DNA: TGTGCCAGCAGCTTAAACGGGCTTAACACCGGGGAGCTGTTTTTT. The full variable domain, completed using reference TRBV7-3 and TRBJ2-2, is GAGVSQTPSNKVTEKGKYVELRCDPISGHTALYWYRQSLGQGPEFLIYFQGTGAADDSGLPNDRFFAVRPEGSVSTLKIQRTERGDSAVYLCASSLNGLNTGELFFGEGSRLTVL.

This clone was counted a single time. This rearrangement joins TRBV27 to TRBJ2-2; D is possibly TRBD2 (5 bases). V was trimmed by 10 bases and J by 7 bases, leaving 25 bases between them. Per the germline V gene, CDR1 is MNHEY and CDR2 is SMNVEV (reference sequence). The length of the CDR3 is 16 residues. The DNA for the CDR3 is TGTGCCACCATCCCGCAGAAGCTAGAGGGTCGCGGGGAGCTGTTTTTT. This gives the protein CATIPQKLEGRGELFF.

This clone has only one observation. V usage is TRBV5-6 and J usage is TRBJ2-3; D possibly corresponds to TRBD2 (5 bases). CDR3 length: 12 amino acids. Germline V gene sequence: CDR1 SGHDT, CDR2 YYEEEE. V was trimmed by 5 bases and J by 6 bases, leaving 10 bases between them. The CDR3: CASRTDYDTQYF. CDR3 DNA: TGTGCCAGCAGGACCGACTACGATACGCAGTATTTT.

CDR3 nucleotides: TGCGCCAGCAGTGAGACGGGGGGGGAGGTGGATACGCAGTATTTT. Translating it yields CASSETGGEVDTQYF. The chain joins TRBV10-1 to TRBJ2-3; 8 bases agree with TRBD2. The germline CDR1 and CDR2 sequences are WNHNN and SYGVQD (reference sequence). The CDR3 extends over 15 amino acids. With V trimmed by 2 bases and J by 6 bases, 7 bases remained unmatched.

The J gene is TRBJ1-2, the V gene TRBV14, with no clear D. The CDR3 covers 12 residues. CDR1 and CDR2 from the germline V gene are SGHDN and FVKESK. V lost 3 bases and J 4 bases, leaving 6 bases between the germline ends. The CDR3 DNA reads as TGTGCCAGCAGCCAGCCCTTCTATGGCTACACCTTC. It specifies CASSQPFYGYTF.

The V and J genes are TRBV7-2 and TRBJ1-5, with 8 bases fitting TRBD1. Germline V gene lookup returns CDR1 SGHTA and CDR2 FQGNSA. The CDR3 is 15 amino acids. The ends lost 4 bases at V and 1 base at J; junction bases unmatched: 3. Here the CDR3 DNA reads TGTGCCAGCAGCTCAGACAGGGGCAGCAATCAGCCCCAGCATTTT. Protein: CASSSDRGSNQPQHF.

The chain recombines TRBV5-1 with TRBJ2-7; TRBD2 is a possible D gene (5 bases). Germline-derived CDR1 and CDR2 are SGHRS and YFSETQ. V was shortened by 5 bases and J by 8 bases, with 20 bases between the two germline ends. This CDR3 is built from 14 residues. The CDR3 region has the DNA TGCGCCAGCAGAGAGAGCGTCATGGAGGAGAAGCAGTACTTC. It specifies CASRESVMEEKQYF.

The gene calls are TRBV6-5 and TRBJ2-7, with 7 positions matching TRBD1. With V trimmed by 5 bases and J by 2 bases, 6 bases remained unmatched. CDR1 is MNHEY, CDR2 SVGAGI, per germline. CDR3 size: 14 residues. In DNA form, the CDR3 reads TGTGCCAGCAGTACGCAGACAGGGCCCTACGAGCAGTACTTC. This codes for CASSTQTGPYEQYF.

In its sample, this clone was seen many times. The rearrangement joins TRBV18 to TRBJ2-7; no reliable D call. The germline gives CDR1 KGHSH, CDR2 LQKENI. CDR3 length equals 16 residues. The germline V and J ends were trimmed by 4 bases and 4 bases, with 20 bases remaining between them. CDR3 residues: CASSRDHSYRDYEQYF. In DNA, the CDR3 is TGTGCCAGCTCACGAGACCACTCGTACCGAGATTACGAGCAGTACTTC.

This clone was detected many times. In the same sample, other DNA sequences code for this CDR3. The CDR3 DNA sequence: TGTGCCAGCAGCCCCGACGCCCTTAGCAATCAGCCCCAGCATTTT. Translation: CASSPDALSNQPQHF. The chain combines TRBV7-2 with TRBJ1-5, with unresolved D. Trimming shortened V by 5 bases and J by 0 bases, and 11 bases separated the two germline ends. The V gene's germline CDR1 is SGHTA and CDR2 FQGNSA. This CDR3 region has 15 residues.

The chain joins TRBV10-3 to TRBJ2-5; possibly TRBD1 or TRBD2 for D (5 bases each). The CDR3 is made up of 13 amino acids. Trimming removed 2 bases from V and 7 bases from J, with 11 bases in between. Germline-derived CDR1 and CDR2 are ENHRY and SYGVKD. The CDR3 region is CAISEEPRGTQYF. For the CDR3, the DNA is TGTGCCATCAGTGAGGAACCGAGGGGGACCCAGTACTTC.

This clone turned up a few times. This sequence joins TRBV29-1 and TRBJ2-2; 7 bases are a match to TRBD2. V dropped 7 bases and J dropped 4; count of bases not matched to a gene: 3. Germline assignment: CDR1 SQVTM and CDR2 ANQGSEA. The CDR3 runs 12 residues. The CDR3 loop is CSGGGSTGELFF. In DNA, the CDR3 is TGCAGCGGCGGGGGTTCCACCGGGGAGCTGTTTTTT.

The rearrangement uses TRBV6-5 and TRBJ1-4; D not resolved. CDR1 is MNHEY and CDR2 is SVGAGI in the germline V gene. CDR3 length: 16 residues. V was clipped by 0 bases and J by 0 bases, with 8 bases between them. CDR3 protein: CASSYSSGATNEKLFF. The CDR3 DNA sequence: TGTGCCAGCAGTTACTCGAGCGGCGCAACTAATGAAAAACTGTTTTTT.

The rearrangement joins TRBV15 to TRBJ2-7; D might be TRBD1 or TRBD2, each matching 6 bases. The length of the CDR3 is 16 residues. CDR1 LNHNV and CDR2 YYDKDF come from the germline V gene (reference sequence). V lost 6 bases to trimming and J lost 6 bases, with 24 bases between them. CDR3 sequence (DNA): TGTGCCACCAGGGGAGCAGGGGCCGCGGGGTATATCGAGCAGTACTTC. This codes for CATRGAGAAGYIEQYF.

This clone was seen just once. This rearrangement joins TRBV5-1 to TRBJ2-7, with D perhaps TRBD1 (6 bases). V lost 4 bases and J lost 5, with 19 bases in between. The CDR3 loop spans 15 amino acids. CDR1 and CDR2 from the germline V gene are SGHRS and YFSETQ. CDR3 nucleotide sequence: TGCGCCAGCAGCCCAGGACTCAAACCAGGGGACGAGCAGTACTTC. Translation: CASSPGLKPGDEQYF.

As regards this clone: Other nucleotide sequences in the sample specify the same CDR3. The chain uses TRBV18 and TRBJ2-3; the match to TRBD2 covers 8 bases. Germline-derived CDR1 and CDR2 are KGHSH and LQKENI. Unmatched junction bases numbered 6, after V lost 1 base and J lost 6 bases. The CDR3 length is 15 residues. In DNA, the CDR3 is TGTGCCAGCTCACCACGTGGACTAGCAACGGATACGCAGTATTTT. Translation: CASSPRGLATDTQYF.

This clone is a singleton in its sample. The rearrangement uses TRBV7-9 and TRBJ1-1, with D unresolved. V was pared by 5 bases and J by 5 bases, with 12 bases between. The CDR3 runs 13 residues. The germline CDR1 and CDR2 sequences are SEHNR and FQNEAQ (reference sequence). In DNA, the CDR3 is TGTGCCAGCAGCCGGGATGTTGCAACTGAAGCTTTCTTT. This encodes CASSRDVATEAFF.

Written as DNA, the CDR3 is TGTGCCAGCAGCCTGCAGGGGGCATGGGAGACCCAGTACTTC. Protein sequence: CASSLQGAWETQYF. The chain combines TRBV7-7 with TRBJ2-5; 8 bases align to TRBD1. CDR1 is SSHAT, CDR2 FNYEAQ, per germline (reference sequence). The CDR3 totals 14 residues. The trim removed 5 bases at V and 5 bases at J, leaving 7 bases unmatched.

CDR3 nucleotide sequence: TGTGCGGCACAGCAGGGTCCTGAAGCTTTCTTT. Its translation: CAAQQGPEAFF. The chain links TRBV28 to TRBJ1-1; possibly TRBD1 for D (5 bases). Germline CDR1 reads MDHEN; CDR2 reads SYDVKM. The CDR3 contains 11 residues.

The gene calls are TRBV7-2 and TRBJ1-1; D unclear. Trimming took 1 base from V and 6 from J, leaving 6 bases between them. Germline CDR1 SGHTA, CDR2 FQGNSA. The CDR3 length is 12 residues. The CDR3, as DNA: TGTGCCAGCAGCTTAGTAGGTCCTGAAGCTTTCTTT. It is translated as CASSLVGPEAFF.

As for this clone: The same CDR3 is also encoded by other DNA sequences in this sample. The genes are TRBV19 and TRBJ1-1; TRBD1 agrees at 7 bases. V dropped 6 bases and J dropped 3; count of bases not matched to a gene: 4. CDR1 and CDR2 (germline): LNHDA, SQIVND (reference sequence). The CDR3 consists of 13 residues. The CDR3 region is CASSRTGDTEAFF. Written as DNA, the CDR3 is TGTGCCAGTAGCCGAACAGGGGACACTGAAGCTTTCTTT.

In its sample, this clone was seen many times. The gene calls are TRBV7-2 and TRBJ2-7; 7 bases fit TRBD2. There are 14 residues in the CDR3. V trimming: 4 bases; J trimming: 2 bases; junction bases outside the gene matches: 5. Germline loops: CDR1 SGHTA, CDR2 FQGNSA. As DNA, the CDR3 is TGTGCCAGCAGCTCGTCCCGGGAGGCCTACGAGCAGTACTTC. It specifies CASSSSREAYEQYF.

V gene TRBV5-5 combines with J gene TRBJ1-1; D is unresolved. The germline V and J ends were trimmed by 6 bases and 1 base, with 13 bases remaining between them. The CDR3 consists of 14 residues. Germline V gene data show CDR1 as SGHKS and CDR2 as YYEKEE (reference sequence). The CDR3 reads CASKILNRNTEAFF. The DNA for the CDR3 is TGTGCCAGCAAAATTCTTAACAGGAACACTGAAGCTTTCTTT.

This clone was detected once. The chain is built from TRBV19 and TRBJ1-5; 7 bases fit TRBD1. CDR1 is LNHDA, CDR2 SQIVND, per germline (reference sequence). The V and J ends lost 2 bases and 1 base, in that order; junction bases with no gene match: 2. The CDR3 runs 15 residues. Written as DNA, the CDR3 is TGTGCCAGTAGTATAACGGACAGGAGCAATCAGCCCCAGCATTTT. It codes for CASSITDRSNQPQHF.

This rearrangement joins TRBV19 to TRBJ2-7, with D unresolved. The CDR3 runs to 14 residues. Per the germline V gene, CDR1 is LNHDA and CDR2 is SQIVND (reference sequence). V shed 2 bases and J shed 2 bases, with 10 bases lying between them. CDR3 nucleotide sequence: TGTGCCAGTAGTATATTGACGGGCCCCTACGAGCAGTACTTC. Its protein is CASSILTGPYEQYF.

This chain links TRBV6-5 with TRBJ1-2; 7 positions match TRBD1. The V and J ends lost 0 bases and 7 bases, in that order; junction bases with no gene match: 11. The CDR3 spans 16 residues. From germline, CDR1 is MNHEY and CDR2 SVGAGI. The CDR3 sequence is CASSYSFAGGDSGYTF. CDR3 bases: TGTGCCAGCAGTTACTCATTTGCTGGGGGGGACAGTGGCTACACCTTC.